The entry below describes one TCR beta chain. The CDR3 is made up of 16 amino acids. Trimming removed 3 bases at V and 0 bases at J, with 12 bases between. Germline loops: CDR1 SGHAT, CDR2 FQNNGV. The sample is drawn from a study of T cell changes during pregnancy in multiple sclerosis. TCRdb keeps only in-frame clones here, not all; method: immunoSEQ multiplex PCR. Altogether 25,000 to 35,000 clones are present, roughly 88% being singletons, with the ten largest covering approximately 0.74%. This chain links TRBV11-2 with TRBJ1-3, with D possibly TRBD1 on 5 matching bases. This sequence was found in a female donor in good health, enrolled as a control in a pregnancy study. This material consisted of CD4+ T cells from peripheral blood mononuclear cells, taken in the first trimester of pregnancy. The DNA for the CDR3 is TGTGCCAGCAGCTTTAGGAGGGGCGTCTCTGGAAACACCATATATTTT. Protein product: CASSFRRGVSGNTIYF. The whole variable domain, filled in from reference TRBV11-2 and TRBJ1-3, reads EAGVAQSPRYKIIEKRQSVAFWCNPISGHATLYWYQQILGQGPKLLIQFQNNGVVDDSQLPKDRFSAERLKGVDSTLKIQPAKLEDSAVYLCASSFRRGVSGNTIYFGEGSWLTVV.